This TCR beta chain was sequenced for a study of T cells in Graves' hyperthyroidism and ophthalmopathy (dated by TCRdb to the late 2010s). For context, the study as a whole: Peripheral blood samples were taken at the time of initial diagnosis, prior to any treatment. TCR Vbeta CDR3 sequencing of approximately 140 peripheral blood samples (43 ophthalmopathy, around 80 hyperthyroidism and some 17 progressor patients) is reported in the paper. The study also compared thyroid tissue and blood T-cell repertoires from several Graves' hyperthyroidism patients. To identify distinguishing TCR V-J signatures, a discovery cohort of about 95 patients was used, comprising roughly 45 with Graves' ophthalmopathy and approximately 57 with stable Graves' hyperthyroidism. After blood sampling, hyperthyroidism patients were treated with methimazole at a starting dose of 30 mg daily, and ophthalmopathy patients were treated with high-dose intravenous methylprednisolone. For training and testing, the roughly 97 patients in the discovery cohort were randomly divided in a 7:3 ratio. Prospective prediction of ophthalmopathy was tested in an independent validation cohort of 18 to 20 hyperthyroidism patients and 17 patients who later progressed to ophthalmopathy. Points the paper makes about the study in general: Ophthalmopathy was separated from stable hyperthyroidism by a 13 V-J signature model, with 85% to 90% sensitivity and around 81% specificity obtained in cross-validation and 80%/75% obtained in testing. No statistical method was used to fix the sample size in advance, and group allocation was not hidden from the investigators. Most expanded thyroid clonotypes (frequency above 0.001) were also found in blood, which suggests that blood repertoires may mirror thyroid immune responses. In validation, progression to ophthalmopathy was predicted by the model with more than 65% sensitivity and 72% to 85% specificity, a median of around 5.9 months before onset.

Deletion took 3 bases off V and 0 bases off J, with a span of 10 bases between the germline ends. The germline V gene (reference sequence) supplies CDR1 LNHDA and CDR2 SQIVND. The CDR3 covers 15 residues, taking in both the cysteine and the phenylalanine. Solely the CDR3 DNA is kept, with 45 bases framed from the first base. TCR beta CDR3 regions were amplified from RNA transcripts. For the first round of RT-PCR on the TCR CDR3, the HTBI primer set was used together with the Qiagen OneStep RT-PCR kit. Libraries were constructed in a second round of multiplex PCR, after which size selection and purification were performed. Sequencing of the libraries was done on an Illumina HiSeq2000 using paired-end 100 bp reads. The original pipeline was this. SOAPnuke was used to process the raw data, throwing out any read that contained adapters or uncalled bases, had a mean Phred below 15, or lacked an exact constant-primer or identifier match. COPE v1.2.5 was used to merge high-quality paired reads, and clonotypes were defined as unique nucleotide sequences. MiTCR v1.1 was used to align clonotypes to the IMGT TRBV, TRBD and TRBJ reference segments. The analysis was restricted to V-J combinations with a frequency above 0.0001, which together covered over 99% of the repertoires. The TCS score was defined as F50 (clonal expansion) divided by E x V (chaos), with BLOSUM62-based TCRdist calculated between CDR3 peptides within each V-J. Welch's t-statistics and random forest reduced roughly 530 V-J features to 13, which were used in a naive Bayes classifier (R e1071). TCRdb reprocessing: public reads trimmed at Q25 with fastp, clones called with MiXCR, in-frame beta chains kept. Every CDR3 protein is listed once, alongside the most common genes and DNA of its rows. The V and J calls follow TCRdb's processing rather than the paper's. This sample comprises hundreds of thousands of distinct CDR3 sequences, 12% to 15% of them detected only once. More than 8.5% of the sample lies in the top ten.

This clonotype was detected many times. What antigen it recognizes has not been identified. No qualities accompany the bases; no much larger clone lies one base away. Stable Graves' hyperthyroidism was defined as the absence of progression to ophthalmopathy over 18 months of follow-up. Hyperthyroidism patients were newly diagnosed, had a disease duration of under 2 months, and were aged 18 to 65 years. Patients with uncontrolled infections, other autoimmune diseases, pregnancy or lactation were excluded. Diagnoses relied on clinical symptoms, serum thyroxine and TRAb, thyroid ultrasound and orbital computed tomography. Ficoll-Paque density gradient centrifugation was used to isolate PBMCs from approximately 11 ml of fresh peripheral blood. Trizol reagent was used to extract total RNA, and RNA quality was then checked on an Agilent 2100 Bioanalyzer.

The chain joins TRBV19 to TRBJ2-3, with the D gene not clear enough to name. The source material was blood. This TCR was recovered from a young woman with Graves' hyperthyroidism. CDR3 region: CASSIGSGSTDTQYF. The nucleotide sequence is TGTGCCAGTAGTATCGGTTCCGGGAGCACAGATACGCAGTATTTT.